This TCR beta chain comes out of a study of blood T cell repertoires in COVID-19. Study context: T cells, B-cell-depleted T cells, or PBMCs supplied cDNA or gDNA.

Trimming removed 5 bases from V and 4 bases from J; junction bases left unmatched: 5. The CDR3 extends over 15 amino acids. Germline assignment: CDR1 SGHTA and CDR2 FQGTGA. As processed by the authors: Estimation of nucleated cell counts was performed using reference gene primer amplification. The method was immunoSEQ multiplex PCR; TCRdb's version includes in-frame clones alone and lacks a portion of them. For V, J and clone size, that table is used; D and trimming come from the DNA. The sample comprises around 58,000 clones, approximately 92% of which are singletons, and roughly 14% rests with the top ten.

The source of this sequence is a human donor with active COVID-19. The donor label of this sample is uncertain. Source material: peripheral blood. The V gene is TRBV7-3, the J gene TRBJ2-1; 10 bases match TRBD1. CDR3 DNA sequence: TGTGCCAGCAGCCCGGACAGGGGGGAGTACAATGAGCAGTTCTTC. Residues: CASSPDRGEYNEQFF.